This is a list of T cell receptor beta chains from one sample in a study of identical twins' blood T cells. Each CDR3 protein is one row after TCRdb ran MiXCR on the 5' RACE reads. The repertoire consists of hundreds of thousands of distinct CDR3 sequences, with about 28% occurring once and the leading ten covering roughly 5.5%. Sequencing input: PBMCs. These receptors were collected from a woman aged 18-49 years in good health. The CDR3 runs from the conserved cysteine through the conserved F or W. D genes are given only for firm matches. Only part of the rows carry a size: once, few, many, or a class if the clone is expanded.

d_gene	j_gene	v_gene	abundance	CDR3nt	CDR3aa
NA	TRBJ1-5	TRBV20-1	few	TGCAGTGCTAGTGGTGGTCGGATGGATCAGCCCCAGCATTTT	CSASGGRMDQPQHF
NA	TRBJ2-1	TRBV6-5	many	TGTGCCAGCAGTAAAGGGACTTCGGCCCAGCAGTTCTTC	CASSKGTSAQQFF
TRBD1	TRBJ1-1	TRBV29-1	many	TGCAGCGTTGATAGGTGGACAGGGTGGATCACTGAAGCTTTCTTT	CSVDRWTGWITEAFF
NA	TRBJ1-3	TRBV13	few	TGTGCCAGCAGCTTGCGGGGAGGAAACACCATATATTTT	CASSLRGGNTIYF
TRBD1	TRBJ1-2	TRBV28	NA	TGTGCCAGCAGGTCCACAGGGGGGTATGGCTACACCTTC	CASRSTGGYGYTF
TRBD1	TRBJ2-2	TRBV5-6	NA	TGTGCCAGCAGCTTGTTGGGACAGGGGATCACCGGCGAGCTGTTTTTT	CASSLLGQGITGELFF
NA	TRBJ1-2	TRBV29-1	few	TGCAGCGTTGGGCAGGGAGTGTATGGCTACACCTTC	CSVGQGVYGYTF
NA	TRBJ2-1	TRBV20-1	NA	TGCAGTGCTAGAGATTTGGCAGAGCAGTTCTTC	CSARDLAEQFF
NA	TRBJ2-1	TRBV11-2	few	TGTGCCAGCAGCTTAGATGCCGGTGAGCAGTTCTTC	CASSLDAGEQFF
TRBD1	TRBJ1-2	TRBV29-1	few	TGCAGCGTTGAACCGGGACAGGGGGTGTTCGGCTACACCTTC	CSVEPGQGVFGYTF
NA	TRBJ1-6	TRBV28	NA	TGTGCCAGCAGTCCCGCGGACTGGGATTCACCCCTCCACTTT	CASSPADWDSPLHF
TRBD2	TRBJ2-7	TRBV7-2	NA	TGTGCCAGCAGCTTAGACCTAGCGGGAGGAACAGTATACTACGAGCAGTACTTC	CASSLDLAGGTVYYEQYF
NA	TRBJ2-1	TRBV20-1	few	TGCAGTGCTAGAGAGGGGCGCAGCTCCTACAATGAGCAGTTCTTC	CSAREGRSSYNEQFF
NA	TRBJ1-5	TRBV20-1	NA	TGCAGCGGAATGGTGGAGGCCAATCAGCCCCAGCATTTT	CSGMVEANQPQHF
NA	TRBJ1-2	TRBV29-1	few	TGCAGCGTTTCGACAGAAAACTATGGCTACACCTTC	CSVSTENYGYTF
TRBD1	TRBJ1-6	TRBV19	NA	TGTGCCGCAGGGGGGCTCTATAATTCACCCCTCCACTTT	CAAGGLYNSPLHF
NA	TRBJ2-2	TRBV20-1	few	TGCAGTGCGCCCGTCGCCGGGGTCGGGGAGCTGTTTTTT	CSAPVAGVGELFF
NA	TRBJ1-1	TRBV5-1	few	TGCGCCAGCGCCTCGACGGACCTGAACACTGAAGCTTTCTTT	CASASTDLNTEAFF
NA	TRBJ1-1	TRBV18	many	TGTGCCAGCTCACCACGGAGGGACACTGAAGCTTTCTTT	CASSPRRDTEAFF
NA	TRBJ2-3	TRBV7-2	few	TGTGCCAGCAGCTTAGGTCTTGCGGGTACGCAGTATTTT	CASSLGLAGTQYF
NA	TRBJ1-1	TRBV7-7	NA	TGTGCTAGCAGCTCTCTTTCCCCTAGGGACACTGAAGCTTTCTTT	CASSSLSPRDTEAFF
TRBD1	TRBJ1-1	TRBV11-2	NA	TGTGCCAGCAGCTTACGGGGACAGGGGGCCCCCAACACTGAAGCTTTCTTT	CASSLRGQGAPNTEAFF
NA	TRBJ2-7	TRBV5-1	few	TGCGCCAGCAGCACGAGACAGTCCTACGAGCAGTACTTC	CASSTRQSYEQYF
NA	TRBJ1-3	TRBV20-1	NA	TGCAGTGCTCTACATTGGGGCTCTGGAAACACCATATATTTT	CSALHWGSGNTIYF
NA	TRBJ1-4	TRBV7-2	NA	TGTGCCAGCTGCCCTGGGCCGTTTGAAAAACTGTTTTTT	CASCPGPFEKLFF
TRBD1	TRBJ1-6	TRBV5-6	NA	TGTGCCAGCAGCCCTGTTGACAGGGTCGGAGGTTCACCCCTCCACTTT	CASSPVDRVGGSPLHF
NA	TRBJ2-6	TRBV25-1	few	TGTGCCAGCAGTGACCGGGGAAGTGGGGCCAACGTCCTGACTTTC	CASSDRGSGANVLTF
TRBD2	TRBJ2-1	TRBV20-1	NA	TGCAGTGCTAGAGATAGAGAAGCGGGAGAGCAGTTCTTC	CSARDREAGEQFF
NA	TRBJ2-2	TRBV6-1	NA	TGTGCCAGCAGTATCTCGGGAACGAACACCGGGGAGCTGTTTTTT	CASSISGTNTGELFF
NA	TRBJ2-7	TRBV13	NA	TGTGCCAGCAGCTTTGACCACGAGCAGTACTTC	CASSFDHEQYF
NA	TRBJ1-1	TRBV4-3	few	TGCGCCGGCAGCCAGGGGAAGAACACTGAAGCTTTCTTT	CAGSQGKNTEAFF
TRBD2	TRBJ2-2	TRBV7-2	NA	TGTGCCAGCAGCTCCAGCGGGAGCTACACCGGGGAGCTGTTTTTT	CASSSSGSYTGELFF